Listed here are 23 T cell receptor beta chains from one sample, sequenced in a study of tumor-infiltrating lymphocytes in primary liver carcinoma. cDNA specific to TCR beta was made from around 450 ng of total RNA, with a constant-region primer employed for priming. Construction of TCR beta libraries relied on three successive nested multiplex PCR rounds employing slightly modified ARM-PCR. The study ran its first two PCR rounds for around 9 cycles each, using TRBV1-TRBV30 forward primers and a C-beta reverse primer. TCRdb ran MiXCR on the multiplex PCR reads and lists one entry per CDR3 protein. In the table there are about 120,000 distinct CDR3 sequences, approximately 70% of which are singletons. Extraction of RNA together with DNA used about 17-34 mg of unsorted bulk tissue. The sequencing input was liver tumor tissue from sampling region 1. This sample's subset: tumor region T1, superior pole. The receptor source for this set is a woman in her sixties or seventies with primary liver carcinoma and hepatitis B virus infection.

This clonotype has just one count. The chain carries TRBV4-1 and TRBJ1-6, with 12 bases identical to TRBD1. V dropped 1 base and J dropped 12; count of bases not matched to a gene: 10. This CDR3 is 17 amino acids long. The germline V gene has CDR1 MGHRA and CDR2 YSYEKL. CDR3 in DNA: TGCGCCAGCAGCCAAGTATTGGGACAGGGGGCATATCTACCCCTCCACTTT. Its protein is CASSQVLGQGAYLPLHF.

As regards this clonotype: One junction end disagrees with the germline gene, perhaps due to a read error. This chain uses TRBV5-4 with TRBJ1-1, with 8 bases identical to TRBD1. CDR1 and CDR2 (germline): SGHNT, YYREEE (reference sequence). This CDR3 contains 15 residues. Here the CDR3 DNA reads TGTGTCAGCAGCTATGACGGGACAGGGAACACTGAAGCTTTCTTT. Translating gives CVSSYDGTGNTEAFF.

A word on this clonotype: This may arise from a read error, as a much more abundant clone is one base away. The V gene is TRBV4-2, the J gene TRBJ2-3; D might be TRBD2 (6 bases). The CDR3 contains 14 residues. Germline CDR1 and CDR2: LGHNA and YNFKEQ. The CDR3 DNA reads as TGTGCCAGCAGCCTCCGGGGAATCGGGGAGGAGCAGTGTTTT. This codes for CASSLRGIGEEQCF.

The chain is built from TRBV7-9 and TRBJ2-1; either TRBD1 or TRBD2 may supply D (6 bases each). This CDR3 region has 15 residues. CDR1 SEHNR and CDR2 FQNEAQ come from the germline V gene (reference sequence). Trimming stripped 5 bases from V and 10 bases from J, with 21 bases between. CDR3 residues: CASSHNRGVMGEQFF. As DNA, the CDR3 is TGTGCCAGCAGCCATAATAGGGGGGTGATGGGGGAGCAGTTCTTC.

On this clonotype itself: A single base separates this from a much larger clone, so it may be a read error. The chain uses TRBV12-3 or TRBV12-4 and TRBJ1-1; no definite D call. The CDR3 contains 13 residues. This CDR3 reads CASNLGWNTEAFF. The CDR3 DNA follows: TGTGCCAGCAATTTAGGATGGAACACTGAAGCTTTCTTT.

Concerning this clonotype: Mismatch with germline at one junction end may stem from a read error. J is TRBJ2-2 and V is TRBV11-2; TRBD1 or TRBD2 may be the D gene (5 bases each). This CDR3 contains 14 residues. The V gene's germline CDR1 is SGHAT and CDR2 FQNNGV. CDR3 DNA: TGCGCCAGCAACTCGAGGGGGAACACCGGGGAGCTGTTTTTT. This encodes CASNSRGNTGELFF. The full variable domain, in which reference TRBV11-2 and TRBJ2-2 provide the parts outside the CDR3, is EAGVAQSPRYKIIEKRQSVAFWCNPISGHATLYWYQQILGQGPKLLIQFQNNGVVDDSQLPKDRFSAERLKGVDSTLKIQPAKLEDSAVYLCASNSRGNTGELFFGEGSRLTVL.

Points on this clonotype: The CDR3 carries no conserved terminal phenylalanine or tryptophan, so it likely arises from a read error. V and J are TRBV11-1 and TRBJ1-1; 8 positions agree with TRBD1. The CDR3 is made up of 17 amino acids. Germline trimming cut 1 base from V and 0 bases from J; bases unmatched to any gene: 7. From germline, CDR1 is SGHAT and CDR2 FQDESV (reference sequence). CDR3 residues: CASSLVGTGTMNTEAFL. The CDR3 region has the DNA TGTGCCAGCAGCTTAGTGGGGACAGGAACGATGAACACTGAAGCTTTCTTA.

The V and J genes are TRBV6-1 and TRBJ2-3; the match to TRBD2 covers 8 bases. This CDR3 has 15 amino acids. In germline, CDR1 is MNHNS, CDR2 SASEGT. With 5 bases clipped from V and 4 bases from J, the junction kept 8 bases outside the gene matches. The CDR3 nucleotides are TGTGCCAGCAGTAAGGGACTAGTGGGAGCAGATACGCAGTATTTT. Its protein product is CASSKGLVGADTQYF.

In the case of this clonotype: The CDR3 carries no conserved terminal phenylalanine or tryptophan, so it likely arises from a read error. The chain links TRBV11-2 to TRBJ2-1; 12 bases align to TRBD2. Germline values: CDR1 SGHAT, CDR2 FQNNGV. The CDR3 consists of 19 residues. CDR3 in amino acids: CVSSLEASGRARSYNEQFL. The DNA of the CDR3 is TGTGTCAGCAGCTTAGAGGCTAGCGGGAGGGCCCGCTCCTACAATGAGCAGTTCTTA.

In regard to this clonotype: Its ends do not fully match the called genes, so a read error is possible. The rearrangement links TRBV12-3 or TRBV12-4 to TRBJ2-4, with D perhaps TRBD1 or TRBD2 (5 bases each). The CDR3 is 13 amino acids. The CDR3 reads CVSIPGSANIQYF. DNA of the CDR3: TGTGTCAGCATCCCAGGGAGTGCAAACATTCAGTACTTC.

Comment on this clonotype: At one end the junction does not follow the germline gene, possibly because of a read error. V and J are TRBV11-2 and TRBJ1-2; a possible D gene is TRBD1 (5 bases). CDR1 and CDR2 from the germline V gene are SGHAT and FQNNGV. The CDR3 runs to 14 residues. CDR3 loop: CTSSPTQGAGGYTF. Written as DNA, the CDR3 is TGTACCAGCAGTCCTACCCAGGGAGCAGGTGGCTACACCTTC.

This clonotype was detected ten times or more. The rearrangement joins TRBV6-5 to TRBJ2-1, with TRBD2 matching 12 bases. The CDR3 contains 17 residues. The germline V gene has CDR1 MNHEY and CDR2 SVGAGI. V shed 3 bases and J 8 bases; nucleotides not matched to a gene: 11. The CDR3 DNA sequence: TGTGCCAGCAGTTATTGGGCTAGCGGGAGGGCCAGGGATGAGCAGTTCTTC. Translated, it gives CASSYWASGRARDEQFF.

Of note for this clonotype: It may be a read error: a sequence one base away is much more abundant. The chain uses TRBV20-1 and TRBJ1-2; tentative D call: TRBD1 (5 bases). The CDR3 totals 13 residues. Germline CDR1 and CDR2: DFQATT and SNEGSKA (reference sequence). CDR3 nucleotide sequence: TGCAGTGCTAGGGGGCCGAGTAACTATGGCTACGCCTTC. Encoded protein: CSARGPSNYGYAF.

The rearrangement joins TRBV28 to TRBJ2-5; 7 bases map to TRBD2. In germline, CDR1 is MDHEN, CDR2 SYDVKM. J lost 5 bases, V lost 4 bases, and 10 bases had no gene match. This CDR3 is 15 amino acids long. The CDR3 loop is CASSSSGAGVETQYF. CDR3 coding DNA: TGTGCCAGCAGTTCCTCCGGGGCGGGAGTGGAGACCCAGTACTTC.

Remarks on this clonotype: The junction departs from the called germline gene at one end, perhaps through a read error. The chain joins TRBV5-4 to TRBJ2-3; D not resolved. Germline loops: CDR1 SGHNT, CDR2 YYREEE (reference sequence). The CDR3 contains 13 residues. CDR3 in DNA: TGTGCCAGCAGTACCCCGGCCGTCGATACGCAGTTTTTT. Translation gives CASSTPAVDTQFF.

Worth noting for this clonotype: A read error is possible here, since a much larger clone lies one base away. The J gene is TRBJ2-1, the V gene TRBV12-3 or TRBV12-4; 7 bases align to TRBD2. The CDR3 has 14 residues. The DNA of the CDR3 is TGTACCAGCAGGTCGGGACTACAACACAATGAGCAGTTCTTC. This sequence encodes CTSRSGLQHNEQFF.

About this clonotype: This may come from a read error, since a much larger clone is one base off. V and J are TRBV10-2 and TRBJ1-5; no definite D call. The J call may be wrong; the DNA end is better matched by TRBJ2-3. This CDR3 has 13 residues. Germline CDR1 reads WSHSY; CDR2 reads SAAADI. Here the CDR3 reads CASMDNSNQPQYF. DNA of the CDR3: TGCGCCAGCATGGATAATAGCAATCAGCCCCAGTATTTT.

This clonotype was found many times. The V and J genes are TRBV29-1 and TRBJ2-1, with 10 bases matching TRBD2. V was clipped by 2 bases and J by 7 bases; unmatched bases: 8. The CDR3 contains 15 residues. Germline V CDR1 and CDR2: SQVTM, ANQGSEA. The CDR3 coding sequence is TGCAGCGTTGAACGGCTAGCGGGAGAGGATAATGAGCAGTTCTTC. Its translation: CSVERLAGEDNEQFF.

This clonotype has a count of ten or more. A much larger clonotype is one base distant, so this may be a read error. The CDR3 is CASSFSGPGQGAGERFF. For the CDR3, the DNA is TGTGCCAGCAGCTTCTCCGGCCCGGGACAGGGGGCCGGTGAGCGGTTCTTC. The genes are TRBV11-2 and TRBJ2-1, with 12 bases lining up with TRBD1. Germline CDR1 SGHAT, CDR2 FQNNGV. The CDR3 has 17 residues.

This clonotype occurred a few times. The chain uses TRBV7-9 and TRBJ2-6; D not certain. This CDR3 is 18 amino acids long. Looked up from germline, CDR1 is SEHNR and CDR2 is FQNEAQ (reference sequence). V lost 3 bases and J 0 bases, leaving 15 bases between the germline ends. CDR3 DNA sequence: TGTGCCAGCAGCTTCTCAGTCACTTCCGGCTCTGGGGCCAACGTCCTGACTTTC. Its translation: CASSFSVTSGSGANVLTF.

A note on this clonotype: This likely comes from a read error, as the CDR3 has no conserved phenylalanine or tryptophan at its end. The chain uses TRBV10-2 and TRBJ2-1; D is perhaps TRBD2 (6 bases). The CDR3 has 15 amino acids. In germline, CDR1 is WSHSY, CDR2 SAAADI. CDR3 sequence (DNA): TGCACCAGCAGTGACGTTCGAGGAGGGCCCAATGAGCAGTTCCTC. Its translation: CTSSDVRGGPNEQFL.

This clonotype has a handful of counts. A much bigger clone sits one base away, suggesting this may be a read error. The chain combines TRBV6-5 with TRBJ1-2, with TRBD1 matching over 7 bases. Germline-derived CDR1 and CDR2 are MNHEY and SVGAGI. V shed 1 base, J shed 9 bases, and the junction held 5 bases outside the gene matches. This CDR3 has 13 amino acids. The CDR3: CASSYFQGDCYTF. CDR3 bases: TGTGCCAGCAGTTACTTCCAGGGGGATTGCTACACCTTC.

On this clonotype itself: A much larger clone lies a single base off, so this may be a read error. The V gene is TRBV6-1, the J gene TRBJ2-3, with D possibly being TRBD2 (6 bases). This CDR3 is 12 amino acids long. CDR1 and CDR2 (germline): MNHNS, SASEGT. The CDR3 loop is CAISAEGDTQYF. DNA of the CDR3: TGTGCCATCAGTGCGGAGGGAGATACGCAGTATTTT.